The entry that follows covers one T cell receptor (beta chain) sequence. What it recognizes is unknown. This specimen comes from a study of T cell repertoires in cytomegalovirus infection. Overall study context: The authors used CMV epitopes that were HLA-C-restricted (recently identified) and HLA-B-restricted (well studied). An indication of both CMV infection and matching HLA type came from public TCR beta signatures. Study-wide points: Carriers of CMV and the relevant HLA type were discriminated by public TCR beta frequency.

TCRdb re-analysed the reads in MiXCR, keeping a single row per CDR3 protein. Among roughly 180,000 distinct CDR3 sequences listed, 20% to 25% were seen once. From germline, CDR1 is MNHNS and CDR2 SASEGT. CDR3 length: 15 amino acids. The V end was cut by 3 bases, the J end by 1 base, with 10 bases between. Sequenced material: CD8+ T cells from cultured PBMCs, taken from culture after CMV antigen stimulation. This TCR derives from a human donor in good health (CMV status not recorded). Some clones in this sample may be carry-over from other donors' samples. The chain uses TRBV6-1 and TRBJ1-5; D uncertain. CDR3 in amino acids: CASSDGRRSNQPQHF. The CDR3 DNA is TGTGCCAGCAGTGATGGGAGAAGGAGCAATCAGCCCCAGCATTTT.